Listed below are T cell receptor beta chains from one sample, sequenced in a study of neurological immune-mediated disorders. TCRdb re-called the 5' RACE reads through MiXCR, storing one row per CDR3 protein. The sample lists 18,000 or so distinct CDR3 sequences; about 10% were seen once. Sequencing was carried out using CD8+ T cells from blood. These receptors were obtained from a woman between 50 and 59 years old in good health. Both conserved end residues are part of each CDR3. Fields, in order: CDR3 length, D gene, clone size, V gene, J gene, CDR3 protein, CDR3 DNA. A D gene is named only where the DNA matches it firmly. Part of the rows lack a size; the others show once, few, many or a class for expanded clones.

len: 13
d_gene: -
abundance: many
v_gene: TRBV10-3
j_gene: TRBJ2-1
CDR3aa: CAISEVSYNEQFF
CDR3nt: TGTGCCATCAGTGAGGTCAGTTACAATGAGCAGTTCTTC

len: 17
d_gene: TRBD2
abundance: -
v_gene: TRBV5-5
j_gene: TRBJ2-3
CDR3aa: CASSSSGLAGGPDTQYF
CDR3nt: TGTGCCAGCAGCTCCTCGGGACTAGCGGGAGGTCCAGATACGCAGTATTTT

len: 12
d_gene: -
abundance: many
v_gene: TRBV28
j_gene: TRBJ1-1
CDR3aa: CASSPTEHEAFF
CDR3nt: TGTGCCAGCAGTCCGACGGAACATGAAGCTTTCTTT

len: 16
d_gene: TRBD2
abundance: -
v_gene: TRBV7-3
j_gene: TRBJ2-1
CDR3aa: CASSSSGGTHFNEQFF
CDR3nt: TGTGCCAGCAGCTCCAGCGGGGGGACGCACTTCAATGAGCAGTTCTTC

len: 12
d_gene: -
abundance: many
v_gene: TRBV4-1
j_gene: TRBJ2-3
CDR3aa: CASSQGGLEQYF
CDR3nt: TGCGCCAGCAGCCAAGGGGGGTTAGAGCAGTATTTT

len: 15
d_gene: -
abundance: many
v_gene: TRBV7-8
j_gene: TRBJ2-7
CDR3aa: CASSLPVEGSYEQYF
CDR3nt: TGTGCCAGCAGCCTTCCGGTGGAGGGGAGCTACGAGCAGTACTTC

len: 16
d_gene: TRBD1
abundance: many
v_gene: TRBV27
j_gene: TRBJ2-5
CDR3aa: CASSSRWGQGEGTQYF
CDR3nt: TGTGCCAGCAGCTCCCGGTGGGGGCAGGGGGAAGGGACCCAGTACTTC

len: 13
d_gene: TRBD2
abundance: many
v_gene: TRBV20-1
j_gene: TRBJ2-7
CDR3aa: CSARGGGRGEQYF
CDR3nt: TGCAGTGCCCGGGGGGGGGGAAGGGGCGAGCAGTACTTC

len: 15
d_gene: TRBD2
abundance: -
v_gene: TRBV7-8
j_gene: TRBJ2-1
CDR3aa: CASSLRSSGLNEQFF
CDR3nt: TGTGCCAGCAGCTTAAGGTCTAGCGGCCTCAATGAGCAGTTCTTC

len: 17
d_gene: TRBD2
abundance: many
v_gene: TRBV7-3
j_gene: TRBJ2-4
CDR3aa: CASSLTGPSGNGNIQYF
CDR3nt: TGTGCCAGCAGCTTAACGGGTCCTAGCGGGAACGGAAACATTCAGTACTTC

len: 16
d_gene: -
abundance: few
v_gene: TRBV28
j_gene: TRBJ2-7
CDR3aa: CASRPAIPGVFHEQYF
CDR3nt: TGTGCCAGCAGACCAGCTATACCGGGAGTATTCCACGAGCAGTACTTC

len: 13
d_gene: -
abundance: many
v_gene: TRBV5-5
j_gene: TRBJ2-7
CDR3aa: CASSLRETYEQYF
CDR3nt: TGTGCCAGCAGCTTACGGGAAACCTACGAGCAGTACTTC

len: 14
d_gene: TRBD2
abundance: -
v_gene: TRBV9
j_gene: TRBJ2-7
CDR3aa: CASSAAGGPYEQYF
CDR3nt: TGTGCCAGCAGCGCAGCGGGGGGCCCCTACGAGCAGTACTTC

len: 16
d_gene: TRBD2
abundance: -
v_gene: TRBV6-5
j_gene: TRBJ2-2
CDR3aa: CASINAGVLPTGELFF
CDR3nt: TGTGCCAGCATTAATGCGGGGGTACTTCCCACCGGGGAGCTGTTTTTT

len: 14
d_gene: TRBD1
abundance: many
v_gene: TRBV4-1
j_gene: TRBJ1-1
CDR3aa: CASSPRQGTPEAFF
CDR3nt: TGCGCCAGCAGCCCGCGACAGGGGACCCCTGAAGCTTTCTTT

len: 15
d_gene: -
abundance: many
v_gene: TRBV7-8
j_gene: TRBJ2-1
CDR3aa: CASSSDGQSINEQFF
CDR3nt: TGTGCCAGCAGTTCAGACGGACAGTCAATAAATGAGCAGTTCTTC

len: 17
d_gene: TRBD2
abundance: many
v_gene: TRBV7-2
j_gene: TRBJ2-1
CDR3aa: CASSLDLSGREGDEQFF
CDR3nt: TGTGCCAGCAGCTTAGATCTAAGCGGGAGGGAGGGGGATGAGCAGTTCTTC

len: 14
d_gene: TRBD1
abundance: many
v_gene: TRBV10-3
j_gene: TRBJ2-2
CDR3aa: CATKGQSNTGELFF
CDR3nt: TGTGCCACCAAGGGACAGTCGAACACCGGGGAGCTGTTTTTT

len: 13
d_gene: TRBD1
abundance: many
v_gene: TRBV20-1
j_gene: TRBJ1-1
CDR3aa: CSAIPDRLAEAFF
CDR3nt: TGCAGTGCTATCCCGGACAGGTTAGCTGAAGCTTTCTTT

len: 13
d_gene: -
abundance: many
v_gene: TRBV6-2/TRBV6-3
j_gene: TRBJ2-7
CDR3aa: CAANPSGSYEQYF
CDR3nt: TGTGCCGCCAACCCCTCGGGGTCCTACGAGCAGTACTTC

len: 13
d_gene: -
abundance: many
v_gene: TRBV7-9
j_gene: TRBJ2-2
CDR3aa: CASSPNSSGELFF
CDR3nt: TGTGCCAGCAGCCCCAACTCCTCCGGGGAGCTGTTTTTT

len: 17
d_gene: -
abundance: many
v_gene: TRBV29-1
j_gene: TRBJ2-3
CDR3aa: CSAIPDAQVSSTDTQYF
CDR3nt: TGCAGCGCAATCCCAGATGCACAGGTCTCTAGCACAGATACGCAGTATTTT

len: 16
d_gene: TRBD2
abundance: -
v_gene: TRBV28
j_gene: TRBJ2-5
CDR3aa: CASSPMRAGGPETQYF
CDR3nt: TGTGCCAGCAGTCCTATGCGGGCGGGGGGACCGGAGACCCAGTACTTC

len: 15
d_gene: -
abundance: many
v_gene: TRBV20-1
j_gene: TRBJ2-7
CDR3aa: CSAPLSRGPSYEQYF
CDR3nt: TGCAGTGCACCGCTCTCGCGGGGGCCCTCCTACGAGCAGTACTTC

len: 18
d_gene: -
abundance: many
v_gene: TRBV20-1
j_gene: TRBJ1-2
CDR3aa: CSARVTTLSTVPSHGYTF
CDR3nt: TGCAGTGCTAGAGTTACTACCCTTTCGACAGTGCCCTCCCATGGCTACACCTTC

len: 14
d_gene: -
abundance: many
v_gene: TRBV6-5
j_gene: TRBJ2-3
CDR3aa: CASSIGGVTDTQYF
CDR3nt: TGTGCCAGCAGCATAGGGGGGGTTACAGATACGCAGTATTTT

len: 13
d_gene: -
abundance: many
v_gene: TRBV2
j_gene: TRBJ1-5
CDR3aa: CASSATVGRPQHF
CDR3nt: TGTGCCAGCAGTGCGACAGTCGGACGACCCCAGCATTTT

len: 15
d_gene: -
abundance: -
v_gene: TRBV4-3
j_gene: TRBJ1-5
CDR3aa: CASSQGPAANQPQHF
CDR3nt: TGCGCCAGCAGCCAAGGTCCGGCAGCCAATCAGCCCCAGCATTTT

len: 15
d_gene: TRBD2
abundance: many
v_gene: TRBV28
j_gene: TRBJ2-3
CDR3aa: CASSRTSGMIDTQYF
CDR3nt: TGTGCCAGCAGTCGGACTAGCGGGATGATAGATACGCAGTATTTT

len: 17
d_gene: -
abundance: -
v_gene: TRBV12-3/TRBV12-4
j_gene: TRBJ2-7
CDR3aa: CASSRPRKGPGIDEQYF
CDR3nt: TGTGCCAGCAGTCGGCCTCGTAAGGGGCCAGGTATAGACGAGCAGTACTTC

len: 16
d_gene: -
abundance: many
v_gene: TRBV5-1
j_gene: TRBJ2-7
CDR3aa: CASSLGDTKSSYEQYF
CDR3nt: TGCGCCAGCAGCTTGGGGGACACGAAGAGCTCCTACGAGCAGTACTTC

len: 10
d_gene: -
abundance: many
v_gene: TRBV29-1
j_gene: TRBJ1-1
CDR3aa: CSVEWAEAFF
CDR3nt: TGCAGCGTTGAATGGGCTGAAGCTTTCTTT

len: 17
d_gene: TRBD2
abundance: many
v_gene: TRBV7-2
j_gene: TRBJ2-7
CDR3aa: CASSLALGGGHSYEQYF
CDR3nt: TGTGCCAGCAGCTTAGCGCTGGGCGGGGGGCATTCCTACGAGCAGTACTTC

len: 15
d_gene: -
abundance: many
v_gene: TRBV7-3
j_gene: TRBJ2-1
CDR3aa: CASSPAGSLSNEQFF
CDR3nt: TGTGCCAGCAGCCCAGCCGGATCCCTGTCAAATGAGCAGTTCTTC

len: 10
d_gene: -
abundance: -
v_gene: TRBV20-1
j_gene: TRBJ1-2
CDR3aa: CSAISYGYTF
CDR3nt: TGCAGTGCTATAAGCTATGGCTACACCTTC

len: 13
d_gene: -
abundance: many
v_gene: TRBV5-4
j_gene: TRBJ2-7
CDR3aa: CASSPRGHYEQYF
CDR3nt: TGTGCCAGCAGCCCGCGCGGGCATTACGAGCAGTACTTC

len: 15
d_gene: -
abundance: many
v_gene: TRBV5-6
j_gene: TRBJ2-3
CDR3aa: CASSLVLAPADTQYF
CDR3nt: TGTGCCAGCAGCTTGGTCCTAGCCCCTGCAGATACGCAGTATTTT

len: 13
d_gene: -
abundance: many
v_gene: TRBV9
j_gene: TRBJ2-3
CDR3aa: CASSVALADTQYF
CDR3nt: TGTGCCAGCAGCGTAGCTCTGGCAGATACGCAGTATTTT

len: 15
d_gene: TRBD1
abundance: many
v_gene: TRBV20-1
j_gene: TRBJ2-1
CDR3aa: CSARRTGGEYNEQFF
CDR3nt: TGCAGTGCTAGACGAACAGGGGGCGAGTACAATGAGCAGTTCTTC

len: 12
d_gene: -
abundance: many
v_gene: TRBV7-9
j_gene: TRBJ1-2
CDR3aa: CASSLDRSGYTF
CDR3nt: TGTGCCAGCAGCTTAGACAGGAGTGGCTACACCTTC

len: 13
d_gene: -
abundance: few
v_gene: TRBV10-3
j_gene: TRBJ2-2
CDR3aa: CAISEGGTGELFF
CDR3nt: TGTGCCATATCAGAGGGTGGCACCGGGGAGCTGTTTTTT

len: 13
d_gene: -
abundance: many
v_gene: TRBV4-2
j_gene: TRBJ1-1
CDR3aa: CASSNGGGTEAFF
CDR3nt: TGTGCCAGCAGCAACGGGGGCGGCACTGAAGCTTTCTTT

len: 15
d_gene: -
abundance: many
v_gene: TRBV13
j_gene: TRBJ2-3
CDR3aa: CASSPRDGAVDTQYF
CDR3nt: TGTGCCAGCAGCCCCCGGGACGGTGCCGTGGATACGCAGTATTTT

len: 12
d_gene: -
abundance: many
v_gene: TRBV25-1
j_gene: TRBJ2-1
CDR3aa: CASNDRYNEQFF
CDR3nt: TGTGCCAGCAACGACAGATACAATGAGCAGTTCTTC